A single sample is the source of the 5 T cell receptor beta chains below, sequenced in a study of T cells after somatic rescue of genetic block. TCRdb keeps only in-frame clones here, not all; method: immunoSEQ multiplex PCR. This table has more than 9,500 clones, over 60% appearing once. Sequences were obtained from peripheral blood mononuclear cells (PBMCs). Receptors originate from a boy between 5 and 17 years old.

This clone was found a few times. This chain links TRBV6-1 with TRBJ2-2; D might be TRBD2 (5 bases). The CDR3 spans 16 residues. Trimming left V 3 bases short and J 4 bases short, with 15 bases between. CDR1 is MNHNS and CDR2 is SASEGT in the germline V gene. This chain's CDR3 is CASSDRSGGPTGELFF. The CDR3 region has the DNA TGTGCCAGCAGTGACCGTTCTGGCGGGCCCACCGGGGAGCTGTTTTTT.

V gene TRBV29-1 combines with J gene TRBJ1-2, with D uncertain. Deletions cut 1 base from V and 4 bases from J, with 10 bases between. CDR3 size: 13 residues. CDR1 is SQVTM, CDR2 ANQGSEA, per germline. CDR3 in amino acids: CSVEVGRSYGYTF. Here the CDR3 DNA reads TGCAGCGTTGAAGTAGGCAGGTCCTATGGCTACACCTTC.

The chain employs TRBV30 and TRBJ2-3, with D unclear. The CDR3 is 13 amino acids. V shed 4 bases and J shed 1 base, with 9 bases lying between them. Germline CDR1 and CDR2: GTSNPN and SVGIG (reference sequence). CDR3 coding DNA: TGTGCCTGGATTTCAGGAGGCACAGATACGCAGTATTTT. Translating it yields CAWISGGTDTQYF.

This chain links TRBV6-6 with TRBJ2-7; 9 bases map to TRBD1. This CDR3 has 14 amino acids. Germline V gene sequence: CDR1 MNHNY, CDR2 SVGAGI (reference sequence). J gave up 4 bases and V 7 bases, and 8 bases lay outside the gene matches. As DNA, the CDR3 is TGTGCCAGCACCCGCGACGGGACAGGGTACGAGCAGTACTTC. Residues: CASTRDGTGYEQYF.

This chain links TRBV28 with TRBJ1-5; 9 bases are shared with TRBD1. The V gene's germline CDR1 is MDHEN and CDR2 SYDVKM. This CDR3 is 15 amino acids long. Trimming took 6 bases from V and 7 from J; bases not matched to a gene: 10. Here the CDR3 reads CASRIPPGTGQPQHF. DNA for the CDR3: TGTGCCAGCAGAATCCCTCCGGGGACAGGGCAGCCCCAGCATTTT.